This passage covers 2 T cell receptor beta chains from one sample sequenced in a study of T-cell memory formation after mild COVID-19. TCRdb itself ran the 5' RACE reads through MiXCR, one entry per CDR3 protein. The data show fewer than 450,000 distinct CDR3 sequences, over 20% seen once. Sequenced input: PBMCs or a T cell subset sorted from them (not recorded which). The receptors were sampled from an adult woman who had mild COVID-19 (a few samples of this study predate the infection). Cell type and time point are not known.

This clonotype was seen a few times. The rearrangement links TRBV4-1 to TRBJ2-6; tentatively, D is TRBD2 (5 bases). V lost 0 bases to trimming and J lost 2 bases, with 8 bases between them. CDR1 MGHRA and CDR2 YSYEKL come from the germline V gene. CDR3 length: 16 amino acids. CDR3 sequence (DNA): TGCGCCAGCAGCCAAGATTCCGGGGCTGGGGCCAACGTCCTGACTTTC. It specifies CASSQDSGAGANVLTF.

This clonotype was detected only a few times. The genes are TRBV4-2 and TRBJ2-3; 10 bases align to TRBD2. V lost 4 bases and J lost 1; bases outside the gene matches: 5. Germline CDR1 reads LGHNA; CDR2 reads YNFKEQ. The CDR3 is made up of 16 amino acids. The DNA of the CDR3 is TGTGCCAGCAGCCGAGTAGCGGGAGGAGGCACAGATACGCAGTATTTT. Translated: CASSRVAGGGTDTQYF.